This entry describes one T cell receptor beta chain. This sample is drawn from a study of T cell changes during pregnancy in multiple sclerosis. The assay was immunoSEQ multiplex PCR, and TCRdb's table has in-frame clones only and misses some. This table has 26,000 or so clones, 92% appearing once. V shed 4 bases and J shed 0 bases, with 16 bases lying between them. The CDR3 has 16 residues. Germline V gene lookup returns CDR1 SGDLS and CDR2 YYNGEE. This TCR derives from a female donor in good health, enrolled as a control in a pregnancy study. This chain uses TRBV9 with TRBJ1-1, with D possibly being TRBD1 (6 bases). Material: peripheral blood, obtained in the first trimester of pregnancy. The CDR3 nucleotides read TGTGCCAGCAGCCCAGCGGGGGGGACACTGAACACTGAAGCTTTCTTT. Translation gives CASSPAGGTLNTEAFF.